A selection of T cell receptor beta chains follows, all from one sample in a study of human T cells and chemical hapten exposure. TCRdb ran MiXCR on the RACE reads and lists one entry per CDR3 protein. This table has about 380,000 distinct CDR3 sequences, 4.5% to 5.5% appearing once. The starting material was whole blood, obtained in connection with sensitization to the hapten diphenylcyclopropenone (DPC). The receptors stem from a woman between 50 and 59 years old with alopecia areata. Some clones in this sample may be carry-over from other donors' samples. CDR3s include the opening cysteine and the closing phenylalanine or tryptophan. Fields, in order: J gene, V gene, clone size, D gene, CDR3 protein, CDR3 DNA. D genes are given only for firm matches. Clone size appears in some rows only: once, few, many, or a class for an expanded clone.

TRBJ1-1,TRBV25-1,NA,NA,CASRPTGLSTEAFF,TGTGCCAGCAGGCCCACGGGACTTTCAACTGAAGCTTTCTTT
TRBJ1-2,TRBV7-2,many,TRBD1,CASSSRTGATSGYTF,TGTGCCAGCAGCTCCCGGACAGGGGCAACCTCTGGCTACACCTTC
TRBJ2-3,TRBV4-3,many,TRBD2,CASSQELSAGGPDTQYF,TGCGCCAGCAGCCAAGAGCTTTCGGCGGGAGGGCCGGATACGCAGTATTTT
TRBJ2-1,TRBV12-3/TRBV12-4,many,NA,CASSRLALGLYEQFF,TGTGCCAGCAGCCGTCTCGCCCTTGGTCTGTATGAGCAGTTCTTC
TRBJ2-3,TRBV29-1,many,NA,CSVGATVNTDTQYF,TGCAGCGTTGGGGCGACAGTTAACACAGATACGCAGTATTTT
TRBJ1-3,TRBV20-1,few,NA,CSAKEQGRGNTIYF,TGCAGTGCTAAAGAACAGGGACGTGGAAACACCATATATTTT
TRBJ2-2,TRBV7-9,NA,TRBD1,CASTRTGQNTGELFF,TGTGCCAGCACCAGGACAGGACAGAACACCGGGGAGCTGTTTTTT
TRBJ2-1,TRBV27,NA,NA,CASSLGTTRNEQFF,TGTGCCAGCAGTTTAGGAACAACTAGAAATGAGCAGTTCTTC
TRBJ1-1,TRBV6-5,few,NA,CASSYGTLGGTEAFF,TGTGCCAGCAGTTACGGGACATTGGGGGGAACTGAAGCTTTCTTT
TRBJ2-7,TRBV20-1,many,TRBD1,CSASTGSEQYF,TGCAGTGCCTCGACAGGGAGCGAGCAGTACTTC
TRBJ1-2,TRBV4-2,few,NA,CASSQEGQGFYGYTF,TGTGCCAGCAGCCAAGAAGGGCAGGGGTTCTATGGCTACACCTTC
TRBJ2-7,TRBV5-1,many,NA,CASSEGLLLDEQYF,TGCGCCAGCAGCGAGGGATTGTTGCTTGACGAGCAGTACTTC
TRBJ1-5,TRBV2,many,NA,CASSRQIWDNQPQHF,TGTGCCAGCAGTAGACAGATTTGGGACAATCAGCCCCAGCATTTT